Each of the 2 T cell receptor beta chains below was sequenced from the same sample in a study of Graves' ophthalmopathy and Graves' hyperthyroidism. Researchers took RNA transcripts and amplified TCR beta CDR3 regions from them. RT-PCR in the first round used HTBI primers; a second-round multiplex PCR followed. TCRdb re-derived calls from the multiplex PCR reads in MiXCR, one entry per CDR3 protein. The repertoire has 400,000 to 450,000 distinct CDR3 sequences, 21% of them found once; the top ten carry roughly 3%. What was sequenced was peripheral blood. The receptors stem from a woman in her late teens or twenties with stable Graves' hyperthyroidism.

The rearrangement links TRBV6-2 or TRBV6-3 to TRBJ2-3; 9 nucleotides agree with TRBD2. This CDR3 spans 12 amino acids. Per the germline V gene, CDR1 is MNHEY and CDR2 is SVGEGT. This chain's CDR3 is CATRLAGTTPYF. CDR3 DNA: TGTGCGACAAGGCTAGCGGGAACAACCCCGTATTTT.

This clonotype was counted at least ten times. The CDR3 DNA reads as TGTGCCAGTAGTATGAAACAGGGTGACGAGCAGTACTTC. Translated: CASSMKQGDEQYF. The chain carries TRBV19 and TRBJ2-7; D may be TRBD1 (6 bases). The CDR3 covers 13 residues. The germline gives CDR1 LNHDA, CDR2 SQIVND (reference sequence). V dropped 3 bases and J dropped 5 bases, with 11 bases sitting between them.